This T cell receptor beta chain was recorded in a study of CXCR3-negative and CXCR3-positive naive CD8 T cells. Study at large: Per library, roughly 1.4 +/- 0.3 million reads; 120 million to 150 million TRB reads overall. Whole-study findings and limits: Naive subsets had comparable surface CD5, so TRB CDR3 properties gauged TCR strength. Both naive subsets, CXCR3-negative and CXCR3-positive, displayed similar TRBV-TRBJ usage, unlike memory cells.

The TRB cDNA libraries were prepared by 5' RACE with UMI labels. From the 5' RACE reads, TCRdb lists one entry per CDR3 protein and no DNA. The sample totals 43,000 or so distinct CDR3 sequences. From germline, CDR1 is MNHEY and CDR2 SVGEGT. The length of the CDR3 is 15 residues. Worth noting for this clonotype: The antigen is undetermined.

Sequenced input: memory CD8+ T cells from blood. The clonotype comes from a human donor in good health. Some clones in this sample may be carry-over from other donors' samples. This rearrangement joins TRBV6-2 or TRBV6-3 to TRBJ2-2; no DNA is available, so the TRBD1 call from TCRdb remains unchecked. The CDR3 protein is CASSGGGENTGELFF.